The 21 T cell receptor beta chains below come from one sample, sequenced in a study of post-analysis software for immune sequencing data. Study conclusions and caveats: TRBV segments more frequent in patients than in controls numbered roughly 5 and included TRBV5-6, TRBV5-1 and TRBV20-1.

No antigen is known for these receptors. Tagging with unique molecular identifiers was a feature of the TCR beta cDNA libraries. TCRdb recomputed calls from the PCR reads with MiXCR, one row per CDR3 protein. This table has hundreds of thousands of distinct CDR3 sequences, approximately 60% appearing once. Sequenced: blood. The receptors derive from a girl aged 2 to 10 with multiple sclerosis.

The chain recombines TRBV5-1 with TRBJ1-2, with 12 bases aligning to TRBD1. The CDR3 runs to 18 residues. Looked up from germline, CDR1 is SGHRS and CDR2 is YFSETQ. V lost 3 bases to trimming and J lost 0 bases; unmatched junction nucleotides: 9. CDR3 bases: TGCGCCAGCAGCTATTCCGGGACAGGGGGCCCTACTAACTATGGCTACACCTTC. This gives the protein CASSYSGTGGPTNYGYTF.

This clonotype was detected only a few times. The CDR3 spells CSAVGASTDTQYF. The DNA for the CDR3 is TGCAGCGCCGTGGGGGCGAGCACAGATACGCAGTATTTT. The gene calls are TRBV29-1 and TRBJ2-3, with TRBD1 as a possible D gene (6 bases). Deletions cut 7 bases from V and 0 bases from J, with 11 bases between. There are 13 residues in the CDR3. CDR1 is SQVTM and CDR2 is ANQGSEA in the germline V gene.

V and J are TRBV7-2 and TRBJ2-3; D perhaps matches TRBD1 (6 bases). The germline V gene has CDR1 SGHTA and CDR2 FQGNSA. V gave up 6 bases and J gave up 2 bases, with 9 bases separating them. There are 13 residues in the CDR3. CDR3 DNA sequence: TGTGCCAGCAGGGGGGACATCACAGATACGCAGTATTTT. It codes for CASRGDITDTQYF.

The rearrangement links TRBV6-5 to TRBJ2-7; TRBD2 aligns across 7 bases. The ends lost 7 bases at V and 7 bases at J; junction bases unmatched: 10. This CDR3 comprises 13 residues. The V gene's germline CDR1 is MNHEY and CDR2 SVGAGI. The CDR3 is CASTRGGTWEQYF. The CDR3 nucleotides read TGTGCCAGCACCCGGGGAGGGACCTGGGAGCAGTACTTC.

The chain joins TRBV20-1 to TRBJ1-2; the D gene is possibly TRBD1 (5 bases). The CDR3 has 14 amino acids. CDR1 and CDR2 (germline): DFQATT, SNEGSKA (reference sequence). Trimming stripped 6 bases from V and 4 bases from J, with 18 bases between. The CDR3 coding sequence is TGCAGTGCCCTCCGGGGACGGGCTCCCTATGGCTACACCTTC. It specifies CSALRGRAPYGYTF.

This rearrangement joins TRBV4-3 to TRBJ2-1; possibly TRBD2 for D (5 bases). The CDR3 has 18 amino acids. Germline V gene lookup returns CDR1 LGHNA and CDR2 YSLEER. V was trimmed by 1 base and J by 10 bases, leaving 26 bases between them. CDR3 in DNA: TGCGCCAGCAGCCAAGGGCCGGCGGGCTCCCGGGCGGTTGAAGAGCAGTTCTTC. Translation: CASSQGPAGSRAVEEQFF.

The chain joins TRBV7-2 to TRBJ1-6; D not resolved. The CDR3 sequence is 15 residues long. Germline CDR1 SGHTA, CDR2 FQGNSA. The ends were cut back, 1 base at V and 3 bases at J, with 7 bases in the middle. The CDR3 spells CASSLVGNYNSPLHF. CDR3 bases: TGTGCCAGCAGCTTAGTGGGGAACTATAATTCACCCCTCCACTTT.

This clonotype has only a few counts. This rearrangement joins TRBV12-5 to TRBJ2-5, with TRBD1 matching 7 bases. The CDR3 spans 13 residues. Looked up from germline, CDR1 is LGHNT and CDR2 is FRNRAP. V shed 6 bases, J shed 0 bases, and the junction held 1 base outside the gene matches. Written as DNA, the CDR3 is TGTGCTAGTGGGACAGGGTACCAAGAGACCCAGTACTTC. Amino acids: CASGTGYQETQYF.

This clonotype has more than one count but fewer than ten. The chain combines TRBV12-3 or TRBV12-4 with TRBJ2-1; D might be TRBD1 (6 bases). V was clipped by 4 bases and J by 9 bases, with 16 bases between them. CDR3 length equals 14 residues. CDR3 coding DNA: TGTGCCAGCAGTTCTGTCAGGGGTCGGAGTGAGCAGTTCTTC. The encoded protein is CASSSVRGRSEQFF.

The chain recombines TRBV10-3 with TRBJ2-1; TRBD2 agrees at 12 bases. The CDR3 has 17 residues. The V gene end was trimmed by 0 bases and the J gene end by 7 bases; junction bases not matched to a gene: 7. Germline V gene sequence: CDR1 ENHRY, CDR2 SYGVKD. CDR3 bases: TGTGCCATCAGTGAGTCGGGGACTAGCGGGTACGGAAATGAGCAGTTCTTC. It encodes CAISESGTSGYGNEQFF.

V gene TRBV5-1 combines with J gene TRBJ2-4, with D perhaps TRBD2 (6 bases). The CDR3 is 14 amino acids. V was trimmed by 0 bases and J by 8 bases, leaving 12 bases between them. Looked up from germline, CDR1 is SGHRS and CDR2 is YFSETQ. The CDR3 DNA follows: TGCGCCAGCAGCTTGGACAGTGCTAGCGACATTCAGTACTTC. Encoded protein: CASSLDSASDIQYF. Full variable domain (missing parts from reference TRBV5-1 and TRBJ2-4): KAGVTQTPRYLIKTRGQQVTLSCSPISGHRSVSWYQQTPGQGLQFLFEYFSETQRNKGNFPGRFSGRQFSNSRSEMNVSTLELGDSALYLCASSLDSASDIQYFGAGTRLSVL.

The V call is TRBV6-2 or TRBV6-3, the J call TRBJ2-1; D is possibly TRBD1 or TRBD2 (5 bases each). Germline assignment: CDR1 MNHEY and CDR2 SVGEGT. The CDR3 covers 17 residues. V was clipped by 6 bases and J by 5 bases, with 23 bases between them. CDR3 nucleotide sequence: TGTGCCAGCAGCCCCCAGGGCCCTGCCCGGGGTAACAATGAGCAGTTCTTC. Translating it yields CASSPQGPARGNNEQFF.

This rearrangement joins TRBV10-1 to TRBJ1-2, with no clear D. Germline CDR1 WNHNN, CDR2 SYGVQD (reference sequence). The CDR3 spans 13 residues. Trimming removed 0 bases at V and 6 bases at J, with 8 bases between. This CDR3 is CASSESEVHGYTF. CDR3 bases: TGCGCCAGCAGTGAGTCGGAGGTACATGGCTACACCTTC.

CDR3 sequence (DNA): TGTGCCAGCAGTTTCGGCCAGGAATGGGGGAGTGAGCAGTTCTTC. This gives the protein CASSFGQEWGSEQFF. This chain connects TRBV27 to TRBJ2-1; the D call may be TRBD1 or TRBD2 (5 bases each). The V end was cut by 3 bases, the J end by 9 bases, with 18 bases between. The CDR3 length is 15 residues. Germline V gene sequence: CDR1 MNHEY, CDR2 SMNVEV (reference sequence).

This chain joins TRBV19 and TRBJ1-2; D is undetermined. Trimming removed 3 bases from V and 5 bases from J, with 13 bases in between. The CDR3 loop spans 14 amino acids. CDR1 LNHDA and CDR2 SQIVND come from the germline V gene (reference sequence). The CDR3 is CASSIVQTAYGYTF. For the CDR3, the DNA is TGTGCCAGTAGTATCGTACAGACCGCATATGGCTACACCTTC. The entire variable domain, with the rest obtained from reference TRBV19 and TRBJ1-2, is as follows: DGGITQSPKYLFRKEGQNVTLSCEQNLNHDAMYWYRQDPGQGLRLIYYSQIVNDFQKGDIAEGYSVSREKKESFPLTVTSAQKNPTAFYLCASSIVQTAYGYTFGSGTRLTVV.

This chain uses TRBV6-2 or TRBV6-3 with TRBJ2-5; 7 bases agree with TRBD1. CDR1 is MNHEY, CDR2 SVGEGT, per germline. Losses at the gene ends were 2 bases for V and 1 base for J; bases not matched to a gene: 4. The CDR3 has 15 amino acids. The CDR3 loop is CASSYGWDSQETQYF. CDR3 in DNA: TGTGCCAGCAGTTACGGGTGGGACAGCCAAGAGACCCAGTACTTC.

There are a few counts of this clonotype. The chain is built from TRBV5-5 and TRBJ1-6; TRBD1 matches 9 bases. V lost 2 bases to trimming and J lost 5 bases; unmatched junction nucleotides: 2. The CDR3 extends over 15 amino acids. Germline V gene data show CDR1 as SGHKS and CDR2 as YYEKEE (reference sequence). DNA of the CDR3: TGTGCCAGCAGCTTAGGGACAGGGAATAATTCACCCCTCCACTTT. It encodes CASSLGTGNNSPLHF.

This clonotype showed up just a few times. The rearrangement links TRBV5-1 to TRBJ2-5; 8 nucleotides agree with TRBD1. The J call may be wrong; the DNA end is better matched by TRBJ2-7. Germline V gene data show CDR1 as SGHRS and CDR2 as YFSETQ. CDR3 size: 14 residues. The CDR3 region has the DNA TGCGCCAGCAGCTCAGACAGGGGATCCTACGAGCAGTACTTC. Residues: CASSSDRGSYEQYF.

V and J are TRBV12-3 or TRBV12-4 and TRBJ2-7, with TRBD1 matching over 7 bases. The CDR3 consists of 14 residues. V shed 5 bases, J shed 3 bases, and the junction held 7 bases outside the gene matches. As DNA, the CDR3 is TGTGCCAGCAGTCCCGGGACAGAGCACTACGAGCAGTACTTC. This codes for CASSPGTEHYEQYF.

The chain couples TRBV5-1 to TRBJ2-1, with TRBD1 identical over 8 bases. After removal of 4 bases from V and 6 bases from J, the junction contained 15 bases not matched to a gene. Per germline, CDR1 SGHRS and CDR2 YFSETQ. This CDR3 region has 17 residues. CDR3 sequence reads: CASSLRQGLPFGNEQFF. The CDR3 nucleotides are TGCGCCAGCAGCCTACGACAGGGGCTTCCCTTTGGCAATGAGCAGTTCTTC.

This chain connects TRBV20-1 to TRBJ2-5; 12 nucleotides agree with TRBD2. The tail of the sequence fits TRBJ2-7 better, so the J call may be wrong. The CDR3 loop spans 16 amino acids. Germline V gives CDR1 DFQATT, CDR2 SNEGSKA (reference sequence). The CDR3 loop is CSARDIGLAGPYEQYF. In DNA form, the CDR3 reads TGCAGTGCTAGAGATATAGGACTAGCGGGACCCTACGAGCAGTACTTC.